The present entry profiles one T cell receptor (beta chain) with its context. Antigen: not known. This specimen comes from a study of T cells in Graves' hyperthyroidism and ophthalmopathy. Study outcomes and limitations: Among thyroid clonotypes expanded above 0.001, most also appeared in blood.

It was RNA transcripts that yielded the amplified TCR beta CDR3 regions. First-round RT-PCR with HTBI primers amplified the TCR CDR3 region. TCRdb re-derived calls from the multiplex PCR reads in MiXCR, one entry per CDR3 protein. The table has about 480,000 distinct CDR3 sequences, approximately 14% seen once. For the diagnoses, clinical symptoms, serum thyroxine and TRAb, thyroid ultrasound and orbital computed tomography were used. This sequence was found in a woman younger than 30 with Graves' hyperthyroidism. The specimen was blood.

CDR3: CASNSDRNTEAFF. The CDR3 DNA reads TGTGCCAGCAACAGCGACAGAAACACTGAAGCTTTCTTT. V is TRBV2 and J is TRBJ1-1; a possible D gene is TRBD1 (5 bases). The CDR3 covers 13 residues. From germline, CDR1 is SNHLY and CDR2 FYNNEI. V was clipped by 7 bases and J by 2 bases, with 11 bases between them.